This T cell receptor beta chain comes out of a study of T cell changes during pregnancy in multiple sclerosis. Germline V gives CDR1 SGHTA, CDR2 FQGNSA. The CDR3 totals 16 residues. The ends lost 3 bases at V and 5 bases at J; junction bases unmatched: 10. This table comes from immunoSEQ multiplex PCR, and its TCRdb copy is limited to in-frame clones, with some not included. The sample contains fewer than 130,000 clones, roughly nine tenths of which appear only once. The sequence was collected from a female donor with multiple sclerosis, enrolled in a pregnancy study. This material consisted of peripheral blood, taken after pregnancy. This chain links TRBV7-2 with TRBJ2-5, with TRBD2 matching 9 bases. The CDR3 region is CASSFETGLAYETQYF. In nucleotides, the CDR3 is TGTGCCAGCAGCTTCGAAACGGGACTAGCTTATGAGACCCAGTACTTC.